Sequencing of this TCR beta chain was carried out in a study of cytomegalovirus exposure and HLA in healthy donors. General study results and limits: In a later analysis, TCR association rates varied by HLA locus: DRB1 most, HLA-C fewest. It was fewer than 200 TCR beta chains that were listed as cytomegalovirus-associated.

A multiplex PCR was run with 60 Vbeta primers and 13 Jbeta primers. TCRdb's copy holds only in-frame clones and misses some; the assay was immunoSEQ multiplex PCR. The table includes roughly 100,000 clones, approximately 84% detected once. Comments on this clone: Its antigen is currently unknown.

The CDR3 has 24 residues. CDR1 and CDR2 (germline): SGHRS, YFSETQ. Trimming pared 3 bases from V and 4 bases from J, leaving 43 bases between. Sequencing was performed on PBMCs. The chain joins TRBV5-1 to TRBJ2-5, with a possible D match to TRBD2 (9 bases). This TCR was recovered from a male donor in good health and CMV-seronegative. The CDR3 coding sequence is TGCGCCAGCAGCTCCGGACAGGGACGTCTGCAGTGGCGGGAGGGCCGGCTTTGGGGAGAGACCCAGTACTTC. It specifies CASSSGQGRLQWREGRLWGETQYF.